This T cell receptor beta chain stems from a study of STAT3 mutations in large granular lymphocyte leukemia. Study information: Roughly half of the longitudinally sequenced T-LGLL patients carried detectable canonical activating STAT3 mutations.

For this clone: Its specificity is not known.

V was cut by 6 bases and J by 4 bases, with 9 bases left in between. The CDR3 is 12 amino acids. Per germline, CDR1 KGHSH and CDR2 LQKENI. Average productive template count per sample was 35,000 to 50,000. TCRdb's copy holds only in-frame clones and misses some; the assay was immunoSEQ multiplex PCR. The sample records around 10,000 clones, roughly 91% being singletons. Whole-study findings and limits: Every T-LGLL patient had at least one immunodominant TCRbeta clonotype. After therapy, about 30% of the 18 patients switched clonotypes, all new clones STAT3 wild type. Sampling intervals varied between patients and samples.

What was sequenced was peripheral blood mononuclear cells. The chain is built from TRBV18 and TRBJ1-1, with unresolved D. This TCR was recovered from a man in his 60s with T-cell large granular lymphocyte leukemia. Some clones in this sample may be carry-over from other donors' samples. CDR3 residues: CASSPTGTEAFF. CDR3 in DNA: TGTGCCAGCTCCCCAACGGGCACTGAAGCTTTCTTT.